This TCR beta chain was retrieved from a study of CDR3 diversity in severe acne. CDR3 length equals 14 residues. CDR1 is SGHVS and CDR2 is FNYEAQ in the germline V gene. TCRdb ran MiXCR on the PCR reads and lists one entry per CDR3 protein. Of about 84,000 distinct CDR3 sequences in the sample, 50% to 65% were seen once. On this clonotype itself: The junction differs from germline at one of its ends, possibly a read error.

The material sequenced was blood. J is TRBJ2-6 and V is TRBV7-6; 9 bases map to TRBD1. The origin of this receptor is a male donor in good health, without acne. CDR3 protein: CAIHNRDRANVLTF. CDR3 sequence (DNA): TGTGCCATCCACAACCGGGACAGGGCCAACGTTCTGACTTTC.